This T cell receptor beta chain was sequenced in a study of blood T cell repertoires in COVID-19. Across the whole study: Nucleic acid was either cDNA or gDNA, and it came from T cells, B-cell-depleted T cells, or PBMCs.

The CDR3 contains 19 residues. The germline gives CDR1 KGHSH, CDR2 LQKENI. V lost 3 bases, J lost 6 bases, and 19 bases stayed unmatched. Original data processing: Amplification of reference gene primers provided the estimated nucleated cell counts. The repertoire was sequenced with immunoSEQ multiplex PCR; TCRdb's copy has only in-frame clones and lacks some. D and trimming were read from the DNA, whereas the V and J calls and clone size are those reported in that table. The table has around 97,000 clones, 70% to 90% seen once; the top ten hold just over 3%. This chain connects TRBV18 to TRBJ1-1; 10 nucleotides match TRBD1. Source material: peripheral blood. The TCR sequence derives from a man in his fifties or sixties in a cohort sampled during active COVID-19. CDR3 sequence reads: CASSPTGTGVGKKRAEAFF. The CDR3 coding sequence is TGTGCCAGCTCACCGACTGGGACAGGGGTAGGGAAAAAGCGAGCTGAAGCTTTCTTT.